A single sample is the source of the 20 T cell receptor beta chains below, sequenced in a study of neoadjuvant anti-PD-1 for oral cavity cancer. Assay used: immunoSEQ multiplex PCR; TCRdb lists only in-frame clones, some missing. The sample shows roughly 7,800 clones, around 63% of them seen only once. Described time point: after neoadjuvant nivolumab, at surgical resection. The source was PBMCs, collected after nivolumab (anti-PD-1) treatment. Receptors were obtained from a person aged 40-85 years with oral cavity squamous cell carcinoma.

The rearrangement links TRBV25-1 to TRBJ2-5; tentatively, D is TRBD1 (5 bases). The tail of the sequence fits TRBJ2-7 better, so the J call may be wrong. The CDR3 is made up of 12 amino acids. Germline CDR1 reads MGHDK; CDR2 reads SYGVNS. The CDR3 DNA sequence: TGTGCCAGCAGTGGTCGGACATTCGAGCAGTACTTC. Translated: CASSGRTFEQYF.

The chain joins TRBV2 to TRBJ1-2; unclear D gene. The V gene lost 1 base and the J gene lost 8 bases, with 14 bases spanning the gap. The CDR3 is 14 residues long. Germline assignment: CDR1 SNHLY and CDR2 FYNNEI. CDR3 residues: CASSEDGRGRGYTF. The CDR3 DNA sequence: TGTGCCAGCAGTGAAGACGGGCGAGGCAGAGGCTACACCTTC.

The genes are TRBV7-8 and TRBJ2-7; possible D gene TRBD2, 8 bases. This CDR3 spans 16 amino acids. The germline V and J ends were trimmed by 8 bases and 3 bases, with 23 bases remaining between them. Looked up from germline, CDR1 is SGHVS and CDR2 is FQNEAQ. The CDR3 protein is CASALVAGQLNYEQYF. As DNA, the CDR3 is TGTGCCAGCGCTTTAGTAGCGGGACAGTTAAACTACGAGCAGTACTTC. The full variable domain, its missing parts supplied by reference TRBV7-8 and TRBJ2-7, is GAGVSQSPRYKVAKRGQDVALRCDPISGHVSLFWYQQALGQGPEFLTYFQNEAQLDKSGLPSDRFFAERPEGSVSTLKIQRTQQEDSAVYLCASALVAGQLNYEQYFGPGTRLTVT.

The V and J genes are TRBV10-3 and TRBJ1-2, with D maybe TRBD1 (5 bases). The V gene lost 2 bases and the J gene lost 12 bases, with 16 bases spanning the gap. Germline loops: CDR1 ENHRY, CDR2 SYGVKD. This CDR3 spans 13 amino acids. The CDR3 DNA reads as TGTGCCATCAGTGAGAGGACGGCTGGGGGTCACACCTTC. Translating gives CAISERTAGGHTF.

The CDR3 loop reads CASSLWDKKKLFF. In DNA, the CDR3 is TGTGCCAGCAGCTTATGGGACAAAAAAAAACTGTTTTTT. V is TRBV7-9 and J is TRBJ1-4; TRBD1 might be the D (6 bases). This CDR3 is built from 13 residues. Germline-derived CDR1 and CDR2 are SEHNR and FQNEAQ (reference sequence). Between the trimmed V and J ends, which lost 2 bases and 9 bases, there was a span of 10 bases.

The chain joins TRBV4-3 to TRBJ1-2; D unclear. The CDR3 length is 15 residues. Trimming cost V 0 bases and J 3 bases, with 11 bases left between them. Germline assignment: CDR1 LGHNA and CDR2 YSLEER. As DNA, the CDR3 is TGCGCCAGCAGCCAAGATGAAACCGTTGACTATGGCTACACCTTC. Residues: CASSQDETVDYGYTF.

In nucleotides, the CDR3 is TGTGCCAGCAGCTTAGCGGATGGCTACACCTTC. This codes for CASSLADGYTF. The rearrangement links TRBV7-2 to TRBJ1-2; D unclear. The CDR3 is 11 residues long. V dropped 0 bases and J dropped 6 bases, with 2 bases sitting between them. From germline, CDR1 is SGHTA and CDR2 FQGNSA. Filled out from reference TRBV7-2 and TRBJ1-2, the complete variable domain reads GAGVSQSPSNKVTEKGKDVELRCDPISGHTALYWYRQSLGQGLEFLIYFQGNSAPDKSGLPSDRFSAERTGGSVSTLTIQRTQQEDSAVYLCASSLADGYTFGSGTRLTVV.

This chain links TRBV19 with TRBJ1-6; the D is unclear. Between the trimmed V and J ends, which lost 4 bases and 10 bases, there was a span of 8 bases. The CDR3 has 12 amino acids. From germline, CDR1 is LNHDA and CDR2 SQIVND (reference sequence). The CDR3 region has the DNA TGTGCCAGTAGTACCCGACCATCACCCCTCCACTTT. Translating gives CASSTRPSPLHF. Full variable domain (missing parts from reference TRBV19 and TRBJ1-6): DGGITQSPKYLFRKEGQNVTLSCEQNLNHDAMYWYRQDPGQGLRLIYYSQIVNDFQKGDIAEGYSVSREKKESFPLTVTSAQKNPTAFYLCASSTRPSPLHFGNGTRLTVT.

This chain joins TRBV7-9 and TRBJ2-7; D gene unclear. The germline V gene encodes CDR1 SEHNR and CDR2 FQNEAQ (reference sequence). The V end was cut by 5 bases, the J end by 2 bases, with 13 bases between. The CDR3 length is 14 residues. CDR3 protein: CASSPPTRPYEQYF. CDR3 bases: TGTGCCAGCAGCCCACCGACAAGACCCTACGAGCAGTACTTC.

The chain combines TRBV9 with TRBJ2-3, with TRBD2 as a possible D gene (6 bases). Deletions cut 0 bases from V and 1 base from J, with 9 bases between. This CDR3 region has 15 residues. CDR1 is SGDLS and CDR2 is YYNGEE in the germline V gene. CDR3 coding DNA: TGTGCCAGCAGCGTAGAGGGCGGGGGCACAGATACGCAGTATTTT. Encoded protein: CASSVEGGGTDTQYF. The whole variable domain, remainder taken from reference TRBV9 and TRBJ2-3, is DSGVTQTPKHLITATGQRVTLRCSPRSGDLSVYWYQQSLDQGLQFLIQYYNGEERAKGNILERFSAQQFPDLHSELNLSSLELGDSALYFCASSVEGGGTDTQYFGPGTRLTVL.

This clone was seen a single time. V is TRBV2 and J is TRBJ1-5, with 8 nucleotides matching TRBD1. The CDR3 is made up of 13 amino acids. The junction had 4 bases not matched to a gene; V was cut back by 6 bases and J by 6 bases. The germline V gene encodes CDR1 SNHLY and CDR2 FYNNEI. CDR3 sequence reads: CASRDRESQPQHF. The CDR3 DNA sequence: TGTGCCAGCAGGGACAGGGAGAGTCAGCCCCAGCATTTT.

The chain combines TRBV6-6 with TRBJ1-4; tentative D call: TRBD1 (5 bases). This CDR3 has 16 residues. From germline, CDR1 is MNHNY and CDR2 SVGAGI (reference sequence). V was cut by 2 bases and J by 5 bases, with 15 bases left in between. The CDR3 sequence is CASSYPWGGGNEKLFF. The CDR3 DNA sequence: TGTGCCAGCAGTTACCCCTGGGGGGGTGGAAATGAAAAACTGTTTTTT.

This clone was found a few times. J is TRBJ2-1 and V is TRBV19; D is possibly TRBD2 (6 bases). CDR3 size: 12 residues. The germline V and J ends were trimmed by 10 bases and 7 bases, with 14 bases remaining between them. Germline-derived CDR1 and CDR2 are LNHDA and SQIVND (reference sequence). The CDR3 sequence is CATRDFLNEQFF. CDR3 bases: TGTGCCACCCGGGACTTCCTAAATGAGCAGTTCTTC.

The rearrangement links TRBV5-5 to TRBJ1-1; no clear D. V was trimmed by 2 bases and J by 4 bases, leaving 6 bases between them. The length of the CDR3 is 12 residues. The germline V gene has CDR1 SGHKS and CDR2 YYEKEE (reference sequence). The chain's CDR3 is CASSFRPTEAFF. The CDR3 DNA follows: TGTGCCAGCAGCTTTCGCCCCACTGAAGCTTTCTTT. Full variable domain (remainder filled in from reference TRBV5-5 and TRBJ1-1): DAGVTQSPTHLIKTRGQQVTLRCSPISGHKSVSWYQQVLGQGPQFIFQYYEKEERGRGNFPDRFSARQFPNYSSELNVNALLLGDSALYLCASSFRPTEAFFGQGTRLTVV.

This chain connects TRBV7-2 to TRBJ2-2, with 7 bases fitting TRBD1. V lost 5 bases, J lost 5 bases, and 8 bases stayed unmatched. The CDR3 sequence is 15 residues long. Germline lookup yields CDR1 SGHTA and CDR2 FQGNSA. The CDR3 protein is CASSRRDSATGELFF. CDR3 coding DNA: TGTGCCAGCAGCCGCCGGGACAGCGCTACCGGGGAGCTGTTTTTT.

The chain has TRBV18 and TRBJ1-2, with D hard to call. CDR1 and CDR2 (germline): KGHSH, LQKENI. The V end lost 0 bases, the J end lost 1 base, and 9 bases lay between the germline ends. The CDR3 consists of 15 residues. The CDR3 sequence: CASSPPSAVNYGYTF. DNA of the CDR3: TGTGCCAGCTCACCACCGTCGGCAGTTAACTATGGCTACACCTTC.

The chain has TRBV19 and TRBJ1-1; D remains unclear. There are 13 residues in the CDR3. V shed 3 bases and J shed 0 bases, with 5 bases lying between them. Germline V gene lookup returns CDR1 LNHDA and CDR2 SQIVND (reference sequence). CDR3 in DNA: TGTGCCAGTAGTATCGGTATGAACACTGAAGCTTTCTTT. This codes for CASSIGMNTEAFF. Supplemented by reference TRBV19 and TRBJ1-1, the full variable domain reads DGGITQSPKYLFRKEGQNVTLSCEQNLNHDAMYWYRQDPGQGLRLIYYSQIVNDFQKGDIAEGYSVSREKKESFPLTVTSAQKNPTAFYLCASSIGMNTEAFFGQGTRLTVV.

This clone was detected only a few times. This chain joins TRBV19 and TRBJ1-3; possibly TRBD1 for D (5 bases). V shed 5 bases and J shed 1 base, with 12 bases lying between them. The V gene's germline CDR1 is LNHDA and CDR2 SQIVND (reference sequence). This CDR3 has 15 amino acids. The CDR3 DNA is TGTGCCAGTAGTCGGTTTCAGGGATCTGGAAACACCATATATTTT. Protein: CASSRFQGSGNTIYF.

The V call is TRBV25-1, the J call TRBJ1-2; 10 bases align to TRBD1. Germline V CDR1 and CDR2: MGHDK, SYGVNS. With 9 bases clipped from V and 8 bases from J, the junction kept 9 bases outside the gene matches. This CDR3 is built from 13 residues. CDR3 nucleotides: TGTGCCAGAGCCGGGACAGGGGTCCGCGGCTACACCTTC. Protein product: CARAGTGVRGYTF.

The chain uses TRBV6-1 and TRBJ1-4; D ambiguous. The CDR3 runs to 13 residues. V was trimmed by 2 bases and J by 8 bases, leaving 9 bases between them. Germline values: CDR1 MNHNS, CDR2 SASEGT. The chain's CDR3 is CASSELRGEKLFF. CDR3 DNA sequence: TGTGCCAGCAGTGAATTAAGAGGGGAAAAACTGTTTTTT.